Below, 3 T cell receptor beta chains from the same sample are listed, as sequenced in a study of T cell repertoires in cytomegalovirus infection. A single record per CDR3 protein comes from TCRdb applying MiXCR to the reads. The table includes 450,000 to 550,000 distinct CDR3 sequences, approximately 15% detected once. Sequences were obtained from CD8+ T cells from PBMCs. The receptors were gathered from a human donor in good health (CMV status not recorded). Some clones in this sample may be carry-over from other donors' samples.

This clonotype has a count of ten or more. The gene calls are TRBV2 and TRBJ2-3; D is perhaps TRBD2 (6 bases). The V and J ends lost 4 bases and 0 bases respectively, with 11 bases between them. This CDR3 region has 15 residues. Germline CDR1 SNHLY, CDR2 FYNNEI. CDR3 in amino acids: CASSGGGTSTDTQYF. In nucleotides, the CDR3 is TGTGCCAGCAGTGGTGGCGGGACTAGCACAGATACGCAGTATTTT.

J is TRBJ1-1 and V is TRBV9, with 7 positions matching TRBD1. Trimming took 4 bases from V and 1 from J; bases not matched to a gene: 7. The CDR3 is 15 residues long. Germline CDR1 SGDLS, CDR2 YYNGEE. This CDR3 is CASSPRTGANTEAFF. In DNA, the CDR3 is TGTGCCAGCAGCCCACGGACAGGCGCGAACACTGAAGCTTTCTTT.

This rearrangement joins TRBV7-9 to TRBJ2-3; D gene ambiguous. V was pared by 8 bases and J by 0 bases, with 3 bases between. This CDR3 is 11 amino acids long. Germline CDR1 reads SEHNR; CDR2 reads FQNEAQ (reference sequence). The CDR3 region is CASPSTDTQYF. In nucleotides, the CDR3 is TGTGCCAGCCCGAGCACAGATACGCAGTATTTT.